Listed below are T cell receptor beta chains from one sample, sequenced in a study of blood T cell repertoires in COVID-19. The protocol was immunoSEQ multiplex PCR, while the TCRdb copy is restricted to in-frame clones and leaves out a portion. The table includes some 120,000 clones, roughly 69% detected once. Source material: peripheral blood. All receptors come from a woman between 65 and 79 years old with acute or convalescent COVID-19. Each CDR3 is given with its conserved first and last residue.

V gene | CDR3 protein
TRBV18 | CASSPNTWTGGTEAFF
TRBV27 | CASSFLGLAGGSYNEQFF
TRBV2 | CASSLDRAIFF
TRBV10-3 | CAIKGTAQNEKLFF
TRBV4-3 | CASSQDRRRGSEGYTF
TRBV28 | CASSYSVVETQYF
TRBV10-3 | CAISASFEQYF
TRBV7-9 | CASSWGDLAPLHF
TRBV9 | CASSPGPGRAYEQYF
TRBV25-1 | CASRRGGNYGYTF
TRBV19 | CASSTTSAYEQYF
TRBV18 | CASSQTPDSYEQYF
TRBV7-6 | CASSLGVSSYEQYF
TRBV29-1 | CSVQGLAGGTAGEQFF
TRBV4-1 | CASRSLGLPGDSPLHF
TRBV10-2 | CASIPSGSYEQYF
TRBV3-1/TRBV3-2 | CASSTGLSHIHEQYF
TRBV28 | CASSLGSTGGNSPLHF
TRBV24-1 | CATSVGGTSYEQYF
TRBV2 | CASTLNTEAFF
TRBV29-1 | CSVETVQETQYF
TRBV5-5 | CASSLQDSYSNQPQHF
TRBV12-5 | CASGLVVGGLYGYTF
TRBV5-5 | CASRRTGSSNQPQHF
TRBV10-3 | CATGQGANTGELFF
TRBV27 | CASSQGQGITTEAFF
TRBV11-2 | CASSLAGTGGAVETQYF